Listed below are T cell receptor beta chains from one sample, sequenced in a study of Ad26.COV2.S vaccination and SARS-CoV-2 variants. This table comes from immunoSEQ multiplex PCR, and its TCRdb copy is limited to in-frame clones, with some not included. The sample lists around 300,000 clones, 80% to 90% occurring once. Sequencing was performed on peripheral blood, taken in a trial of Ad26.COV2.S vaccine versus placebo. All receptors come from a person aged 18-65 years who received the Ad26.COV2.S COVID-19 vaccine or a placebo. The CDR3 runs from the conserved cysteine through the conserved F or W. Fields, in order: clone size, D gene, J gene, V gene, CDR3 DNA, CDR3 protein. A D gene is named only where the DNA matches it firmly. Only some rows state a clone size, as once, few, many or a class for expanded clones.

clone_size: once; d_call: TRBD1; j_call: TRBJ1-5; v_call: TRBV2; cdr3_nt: TGTGCCAGCAGCGGGGACAGGGGGCGGCAGCCCCAGCATTTT; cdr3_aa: CASSGDRGRQPQHF
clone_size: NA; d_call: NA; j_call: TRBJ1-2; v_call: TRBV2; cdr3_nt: TGTGCCAGCATTGGGGGGCTCGATGGCTACACCTTC; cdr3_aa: CASIGGLDGYTF
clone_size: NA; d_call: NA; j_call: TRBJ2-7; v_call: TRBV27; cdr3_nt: TGTGCCAGCAGTCCCCAGATCAGCAATCCTTCCTACGAGCAGTACTTC; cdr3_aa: CASSPQISNPSYEQYF
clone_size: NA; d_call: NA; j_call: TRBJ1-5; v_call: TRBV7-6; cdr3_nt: TGTGCCAGCAGCTTTTATGACAATCAGCCCCAGCATTTT; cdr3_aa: CASSFYDNQPQHF
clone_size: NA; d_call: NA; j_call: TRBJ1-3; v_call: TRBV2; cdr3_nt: TGTGCCAGCAGTGAAGGGGTTCTCTCTGGAAACACCATATATTTT; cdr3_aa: CASSEGVLSGNTIYF
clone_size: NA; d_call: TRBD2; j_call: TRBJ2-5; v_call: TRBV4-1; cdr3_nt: TGCGCCAGCAGCCAAGAGCCGACTAGCGGGAGCCAGACCCAGTACTTC; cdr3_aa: CASSQEPTSGSQTQYF
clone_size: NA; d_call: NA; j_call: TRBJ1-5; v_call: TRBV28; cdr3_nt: TGTGCCAGCAGTCGAGGTACGTTTTATAGCAATCAGCCCCAGCATTTT; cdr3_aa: CASSRGTFYSNQPQHF
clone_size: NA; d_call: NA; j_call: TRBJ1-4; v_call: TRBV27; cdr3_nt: TGTGCCAGCAGTTGGGGGGCGCGGTCTGAAAAACTGTTTTTT; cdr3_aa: CASSWGARSEKLFF
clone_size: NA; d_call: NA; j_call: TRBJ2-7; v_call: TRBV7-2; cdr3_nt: TGTGCCAGCAGCTTAGGACCTAGCGTCTACGAGCAGTACTTC; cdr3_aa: CASSLGPSVYEQYF
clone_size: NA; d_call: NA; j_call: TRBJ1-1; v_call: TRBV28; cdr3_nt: TGTGCCAGCAGTTCTCCATCAGGAGGGAATCGTCCTGAAGCTTTCTTT; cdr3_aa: CASSSPSGGNRPEAFF
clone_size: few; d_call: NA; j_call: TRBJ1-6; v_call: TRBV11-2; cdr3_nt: TGTGCCAGCAGCCTAGGGGGGGCGGCGTCACCCCTCCACTTT; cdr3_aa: CASSLGGAASPLHF
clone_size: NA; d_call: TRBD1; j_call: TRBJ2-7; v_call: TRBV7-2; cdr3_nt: TGTGCCAGCAGCGTCAGGGGGCTCTTCGAGCAGTACTTC; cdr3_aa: CASSVRGLFEQYF
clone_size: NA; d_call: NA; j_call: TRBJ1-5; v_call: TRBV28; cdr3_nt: TGTGCCAGCAGTTTCCGGCAGAGCAATCAGCCCCAGCATTTT; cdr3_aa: CASSFRQSNQPQHF
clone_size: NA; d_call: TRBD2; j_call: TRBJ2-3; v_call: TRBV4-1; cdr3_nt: TGCGCCAGCAGAAGAGCGGGAGTGGGGTTTACGCAGTATTTT; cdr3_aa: CASRRAGVGFTQYF
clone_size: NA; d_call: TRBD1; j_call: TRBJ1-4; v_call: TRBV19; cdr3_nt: TGTGCCAGCACCTATACCGGGACAGGGGTCGAAAAACTGTTTTTT; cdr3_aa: CASTYTGTGVEKLFF
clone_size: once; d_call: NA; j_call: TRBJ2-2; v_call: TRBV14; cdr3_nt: TGTGCCAGCAGCCGGGGACAGAACACCGGGGAGCTGTTTTTT; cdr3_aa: CASSRGQNTGELFF
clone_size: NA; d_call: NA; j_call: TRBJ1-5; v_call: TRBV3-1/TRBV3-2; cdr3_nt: TGTGCCAGCAGCCCTGGGATTCGGGGTGATCAGCCCCAGCATTTT; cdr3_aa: CASSPGIRGDQPQHF
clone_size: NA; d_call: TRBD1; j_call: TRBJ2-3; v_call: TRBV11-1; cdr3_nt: TGTGCCAGCAGCCGAGGACAGGGGGCAGATACGCAGTATTTT; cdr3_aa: CASSRGQGADTQYF
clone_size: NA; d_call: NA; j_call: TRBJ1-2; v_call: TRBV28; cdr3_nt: TGTGCCAGCAGTCCCCCCGTGGATGTCTATGGCTACACCTTC; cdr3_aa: CASSPPVDVYGYTF
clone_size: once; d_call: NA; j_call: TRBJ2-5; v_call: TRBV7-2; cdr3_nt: TGTGCCAGCAGCTTAACTAGCTTGGAGACCCAGTACTTC; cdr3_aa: CASSLTSLETQYF
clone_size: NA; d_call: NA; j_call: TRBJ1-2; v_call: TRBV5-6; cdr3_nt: TGTGCCAGCAGCTTGAACGGTGTCTTTGGCTACACCTTC; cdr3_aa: CASSLNGVFGYTF